The 26 T cell receptor beta chains in this list originate from one sample, sequenced in a study of blood T cells in healthy people across ages. For the second PCR, which ran for about 7 to 11 cycles, a sample-barcoded 5' primer and a J-beta primer mix were used. TCRdb called the 5' RACE reads again in MiXCR, with one record for every CDR3 protein. Among hundreds of thousands of distinct CDR3 sequences listed, 25% to 35% were seen once. Input material: blood. The receptors originated from a woman of 80 years or more in good health.

This clonotype was counted only a few times. This could be a read error, since a much larger clone is one nucleotide away. The chain carries TRBV20-1 and TRBJ2-1, with D possibly called TRBD1 or TRBD2 (6 bases each). Per germline, CDR1 DFQATT and CDR2 SNEGSKA (reference sequence). The CDR3 spans 12 residues. The DNA for the CDR3 is TGCGGTGCTCATCCCGGGGGCTATGAGCAGTTCTTC. As protein: CGAHPGGYEQFF.

This CDR3 reads CASSRSDRVSYNEQYF. CDR3 in DNA: TGTGCCAGCAGCCGTAGCGACAGGGTCTCCTACAATGAGCAGTACTTC. This chain uses TRBV7-8 with TRBJ2-1; 7 nucleotides line up with TRBD1. Near its end, the DNA agrees better with TRBJ2-7, so the J call may be wrong. Germline CDR1 SGHVS, CDR2 FQNEAQ. This CDR3 has 16 residues.

This clonotype was seen ten or more times. The rearrangement links TRBV7-2 to TRBJ2-3, with TRBD2 matching 11 bases. The length of the CDR3 is 17 residues. Germline CDR1 is SGHTA and CDR2 is FQGNSA. V shed 1 base and J 3 bases; nucleotides not matched to a gene: 6. The CDR3 reads CASSLGGLAGGTDTQYF. The DNA of the CDR3 is TGTGCCAGCAGCTTAGGGGGTCTAGCGGGGGGAACAGATACGCAGTATTTT. Looking up the rest from reference TRBV7-2 and TRBJ2-3 gives the full variable domain: GAGVSQSPSNKVTEKGKDVELRCDPISGHTALYWYRQSLGQGLEFLIYFQGNSAPDKSGLPSDRFSAERTGGSVSTLTIQRTQQEDSAVYLCASSLGGLAGGTDTQYFGPGTRLTVL.

This chain joins TRBV5-6 and TRBJ2-7; D is ambiguous. Germline-derived CDR1 and CDR2 are SGHDT and YYEEEE. Trimming shortened V by 2 bases and J by 5 bases, and 20 bases separated the two germline ends. CDR3 size: 16 residues. CDR3 in amino acids: CASSLRSAALWNEQYF. CDR3 nucleotides: TGTGCCAGCAGCTTAAGATCGGCAGCGCTTTGGAACGAGCAGTACTTC.

In the case of this clonotype: This could be a read error, since a much larger clone is one nucleotide away. This chain uses TRBV11-1 with TRBJ2-3, with D possibly matching TRBD1 (5 bases). Germline V gives CDR1 SGHAT, CDR2 FQDESV (reference sequence). This CDR3 is built from 16 residues. The CDR3 nucleotides read TGTGCCAGCGGCTTAGTCCGAGACAGCCTCACAGATACGCAGTATTTT. It yields the protein CASGLVRDSLTDTQYF.

This clonotype was detected many times. The rearrangement uses TRBV20-1 and TRBJ1-2; weak D call: TRBD1 (6 bases). V was shortened by 6 bases and J by 3 bases, with 17 bases between the two germline ends. The CDR3 runs 14 residues. Looked up from germline, CDR1 is DFQATT and CDR2 is SNEGSKA (reference sequence). This CDR3 is CSASQQGMDYGYTF. CDR3 sequence (DNA): TGCAGTGCCTCTCAACAGGGAATGGACTATGGCTACACCTTC.

This clonotype was seen ten or more times. This sequence joins TRBV7-6 and TRBJ2-1; TRBD2 matches 8 bases. CDR1 and CDR2 from the germline V gene are SGHVS and FNYEAQ. V was pared by 6 bases and J by 7 bases, with 11 bases of the junction left unmatched. The CDR3 is 15 amino acids. CDR3 in DNA: TGTGCCAGCAGTCAGGCGGCGGGGGGAAGAAATGAGCAGTTCTTC. This translates into CASSQAAGGRNEQFF.

This clonotype was observed many times. The V and J genes are TRBV5-1 and TRBJ2-7; D unresolved. With 4 bases removed from V and 2 bases from J, the gap between germline ends came to 4 bases. Germline V CDR1 and CDR2: SGHRS, YFSETQ. The CDR3 runs 11 residues. The CDR3 DNA follows: TGCGCCAGCAGCGGGACCTACGAGCAGTACTTC. Its protein is CASSGTYEQYF.

For this clonotype: A junction boundary mismatches the germline segment, possibly from a read error. The chain recombines TRBV28 with TRBJ2-3; D might be TRBD1 (6 bases). The CDR3 consists of 12 residues. Germline V gene sequence: CDR1 MDHEN, CDR2 SYDVKM. CDR3 region: CVSSPGVNTQYF. The CDR3 DNA sequence: TGTGTCAGCAGTCCAGGGGTAAATACGCAGTATTTT.

V and J are TRBV20-1 and TRBJ1-2, with D possibly being TRBD1 (5 bases). Germline assignment: CDR1 DFQATT and CDR2 SNEGSKA (reference sequence). Trimming took off 5 bases at V and 1 base at J, with 14 bases between the two ends. The length of the CDR3 is 14 residues. The CDR3 sequence is CSAGRGRGNYGYTF. CDR3 sequence (DNA): TGCAGTGCTGGCCGGGGTAGGGGTAACTATGGCTACACCTTC.

Details on this clonotype: A read error may account for a junction end that differs from germline. V and J are TRBV6-2 or TRBV6-3 and TRBJ2-1; 8 bases match TRBD1. Germline V gene data show CDR1 as MNHEY and CDR2 as SVGEGT. This CDR3 comprises 17 residues. CDR3 bases: TGTGCCAGCAGTTACTCTGAAGACAGGGGTGTCTACAATGAGCGGTTCTTC. Protein sequence: CASSYSEDRGVYNERFF.

This clonotype was counted at least ten times. The chain combines TRBV7-8 with TRBJ2-5; D is unresolved. This CDR3 comprises 15 residues. With 7 bases removed from V and 1 base from J, the gap between germline ends came to 16 bases. Germline V gene lookup returns CDR1 SGHVS and CDR2 FQNEAQ. CDR3 DNA: TGTGCCAGCATCGACTCTTGGGTCCTCCAAGAGACCCAGTACTTC. Amino acid sequence: CASIDSWVLQETQYF.

With regard to this clonotype: A much larger clone differs by one base, so this may be a read error. The V call is TRBV11-2, the J call TRBJ2-1; possibly TRBD1 or TRBD2 for D (5 bases each). The CDR3 spans 14 residues. Germline V CDR1 and CDR2: SGHAT, FQNNGV. The CDR3 protein is CTSSFLLGEGEQFF. The CDR3 DNA is TGTACCAGCAGCTTCCTCTTGGGGGAAGGTGAGCAGTTCTTC.

CDR3 region: CSARDLREGASEKLFF. CDR3 bases: TGCAGTGCTAGAGATCTCAGGGAGGGGGCGTCTGAAAAACTGTTTTTT. V is TRBV20-1 and J is TRBJ1-4; 7 bases align to TRBD1. J was trimmed by 7 bases and V by 0 bases; bases with no gene match: 11. Germline CDR1 reads DFQATT; CDR2 reads SNEGSKA (reference sequence). This CDR3 spans 16 amino acids.

The V gene is TRBV4-1, the J gene TRBJ2-7, with D possibly TRBD2 on 5 matching bases. CDR3 length equals 14 residues. Germline CDR1 MGHRA, CDR2 YSYEKL. V lost 0 bases to trimming and J lost 6 bases, with 12 bases between them. CDR3: CASSQDREEREQYF. CDR3 DNA: TGCGCCAGCAGCCAAGATCGGGAAGAACGCGAGCAGTACTTC.

V and J are TRBV5-6 and TRBJ1-2; the match to TRBD1 covers 10 bases. The trim removed 7 bases at V and 4 bases at J, leaving 10 bases unmatched. This CDR3 is built from 15 residues. Germline lookup yields CDR1 SGHDT and CDR2 YYEEEE. CDR3 protein: CASRDRGFLGYGYTF. In DNA, the CDR3 is TGTGCCAGCCGGGACAGGGGCTTTCTAGGCTATGGCTACACCTTC.

The chain links TRBV20-1 to TRBJ2-1; a possible D gene is TRBD2 (6 bases). Germline CDR1 and CDR2: DFQATT and SNEGSKA (reference sequence). CDR3 size: 14 residues. Trimming stripped 3 bases from V and 4 bases from J, with 13 bases between. The CDR3 protein is CSARGDLRYNEQFF. In DNA, the CDR3 is TGCAGTGCTAGGGGGGACTTGAGATACAATGAGCAGTTCTTC.

In this sample, this clonotype turned up many times. The chain employs TRBV7-9 and TRBJ2-1; TRBD2 agrees at 14 bases. The CDR3 spans 16 residues. The trim removed 0 bases at V and 9 bases at J, leaving 4 bases unmatched. Germline-derived CDR1 and CDR2 are SEHNR and FQNEAQ (reference sequence). The chain's CDR3 is CASSLAGLAGGSEQFF. CDR3 nucleotide sequence: TGTGCCAGCAGCTTAGCTGGACTAGCGGGGGGCTCTGAGCAGTTCTTC.

The genes are TRBV11-2 and TRBJ2-5, with 8 bases aligning to TRBD2. The CDR3 runs to 15 residues. Unmatched junction bases numbered 13, after V lost 2 bases and J lost 11 bases. Germline-derived CDR1 and CDR2 are SGHAT and FQNNGV. DNA for the CDR3: TGTGCCAGCAGCTTACGCGGGGGGAAAGGGGGTGAGCAGTACTTC. Protein: CASSLRGGKGGEQYF.

A note on this clonotype: It may be a read error: a sequence one base away is much more abundant. V usage is TRBV5-6 and J usage is TRBJ2-1, with TRBD1 identical over 7 bases. Germline V gene lookup returns CDR1 SGHDT and CDR2 YYEEEE. The CDR3 spans 15 residues. CDR3 amino acids: CAGSPTGFSYNEQFF. CDR3 nucleotide sequence: TGTGCCGGCAGCCCGACAGGGTTCTCCTACAATGAGCAGTTCTTC. Using reference TRBV5-6 and TRBJ2-1 for the parts outside the CDR3, the full variable domain is DAGVTQSPTHLIKTRGQQVTLRCSPKSGHDTVSWYQQALGQGPQFIFQYYEEEERQRGNFPDRFSGHQFPNYSSELNVNALLLGDSALYLCAGSPTGFSYNEQFFGPGTRLTVL.

The genes are TRBV29-1 and TRBJ2-5; D is tentatively TRBD1 or TRBD2 (5 bases each). The germline gives CDR1 SQVTM, CDR2 ANQGSEA. This CDR3 is 14 amino acids long. The germline V and J ends were trimmed by 6 bases and 3 bases, with 17 bases remaining between them. The CDR3 region is CSVGDPLIEETQYF. The CDR3 nucleotides are TGCAGCGTCGGGGACCCGCTGATTGAAGAGACCCAGTACTTC. Looking up the rest from reference TRBV29-1 and TRBJ2-5 gives the full variable domain: SAVISQKPSRDICQRGTSLTIQCQVDSQVTMMFWYRQQPGQSLTLIATANQGSEATYESGFVIDKFPISRPNLTFSTLTVSNMSPEDSSIYLCSVGDPLIEETQYFGPGTRLLVL.

This clonotype was observed at least ten times. A much larger clone differs by one base, so this may be a read error. In nucleotides, the CDR3 is TGTGCCAGCAGCTTCGGTCTGTCAGGAGAGACCCAGTACTTC. Protein product: CASSFGLSGETQYF. The V call is TRBV7-2, the J call TRBJ2-5; D gene ambiguous. The germline gives CDR1 SGHTA, CDR2 FQGNSA. The V end lost 3 bases, the J end lost 4 bases, and 12 bases lay between the germline ends. The CDR3 is made up of 14 amino acids.

A few counts support this clonotype. The chain links TRBV7-2 to TRBJ2-2, with unresolved D. The CDR3 runs to 14 residues. Per the germline V gene, CDR1 is SGHTA and CDR2 is FQGNSA. The germline V and J ends were trimmed by 5 bases and 0 bases, with 7 bases remaining between them. CDR3 nucleotides: TGTGCCAGCAGCCCCTACGCGAACACCGGGGAGCTGTTTTTT. Protein: CASSPYANTGELFF.

The sample holds many counts of this clonotype. J is TRBJ2-3 and V is TRBV12-3 or TRBV12-4; D remains unclear. The CDR3 is 14 amino acids. The V end was cut by 5 bases, the J end by 1 base, with 10 bases between. The CDR3 sequence is CASSPRDGTDTQYF. The DNA of the CDR3 is TGTGCCAGCAGTCCCCGTGACGGCACAGATACGCAGTATTTT.

This clonotype was seen only once. Mismatch with germline at one junction end may stem from a read error. This chain links TRBV5-6 with TRBJ2-3, with 14 positions matching TRBD2. Germline assignment: CDR1 SGHDT and CDR2 YYEEEE. The CDR3 contains 20 residues. CDR3 region: CVSSTTGTSGGPSFTDTQYF. The CDR3 coding sequence is TGTGTCAGCAGCACCACCGGGACTAGCGGGGGCCCGAGCTTCACAGATACACAGTATTTT. The complete variable domain, with remaining parts taken from reference TRBV5-6 and TRBJ2-3, reads DAGVTQSPTHLIKTRGQQVTLRCSPKSGHDTVSWYQQALGQGPQFIFQYYEEEERQRGNFPDRFSGHQFPNYSSELNVNALLLGDSALYLCVSSTTGTSGGPSFTDTQYFGPGTRLTVL.

There are many counts of this clonotype. The chain has TRBV9 and TRBJ2-3; D remains unclear. This CDR3 spans 14 amino acids. With 1 base removed from V and 4 bases from J, the gap between germline ends came to 10 bases. CDR1 and CDR2 (germline): SGDLS, YYNGEE. The DNA for the CDR3 is TGTGCCAGCAGCGTAAGGTGGGCCGCAGATACGCAGTATTTT. Protein sequence: CASSVRWAADTQYF.